This T cell receptor beta chain was observed in a study of shared clonotypes between healthy human individuals. Study results and limitations: Lower generation probabilities were found for non-shared clonotypes than for those shared by all four donors.

The V and J ends lost 2 bases and 2 bases respectively, with 11 bases between them. Germline CDR1 SGHRS, CDR2 YFSETQ. The CDR3 is 15 amino acids. Produced via immunoSEQ multiplex PCR; TCRdb's table is partial and in-frame only. The table shows about 710,000 clones, with 72% occurring only once. The donor cohort consisted entirely of Caucasian adults residing in Nashville, Tennessee. Turning to this clone: Its antigen remains unknown. Other nucleotide sequences in the sample specify the same CDR3.

The chain couples TRBV5-1 to TRBJ2-1; possible D gene TRBD2, 6 bases. The sequenced sample was memory CD4+ T cells sorted from blood. The subset here: CD45RA-negative fraction. The sequence was collected from a woman aged 25 to 45 in good health. The CDR3 here is CASSFSSGAYNEQFF. Here the CDR3 DNA reads TGCGCCAGCAGCTTTTCTTCGGGAGCCTACAATGAGCAGTTCTTC.